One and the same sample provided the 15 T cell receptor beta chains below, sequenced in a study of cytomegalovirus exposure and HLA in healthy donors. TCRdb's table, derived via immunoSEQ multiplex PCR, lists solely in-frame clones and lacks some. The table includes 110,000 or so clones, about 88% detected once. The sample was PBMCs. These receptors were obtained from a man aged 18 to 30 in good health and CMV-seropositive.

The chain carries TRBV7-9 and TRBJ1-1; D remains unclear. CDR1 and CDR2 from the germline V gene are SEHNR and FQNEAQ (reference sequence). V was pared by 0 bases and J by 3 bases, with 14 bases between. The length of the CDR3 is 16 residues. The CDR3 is CASSLAVGRRDTEAFF. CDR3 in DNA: TGTGCCAGCAGCTTAGCCGTGGGGAGGCGTGACACTGAAGCTTTCTTT.

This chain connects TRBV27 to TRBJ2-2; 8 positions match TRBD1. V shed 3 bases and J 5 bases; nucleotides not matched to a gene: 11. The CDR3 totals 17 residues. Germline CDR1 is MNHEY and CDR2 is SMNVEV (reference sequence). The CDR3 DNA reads TGTGCCAGCAGTTTCCGGACAGGGAATGGAAGGACCGGGGAGCTGTTTTTT. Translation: CASSFRTGNGRTGELFF.

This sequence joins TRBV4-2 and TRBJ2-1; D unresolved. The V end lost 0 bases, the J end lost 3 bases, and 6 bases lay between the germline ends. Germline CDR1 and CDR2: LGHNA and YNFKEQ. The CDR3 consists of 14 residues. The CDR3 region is CASSQERDYNEQFF. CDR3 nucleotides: TGTGCCAGCAGCCAAGAACGAGACTACAATGAGCAGTTCTTC.

CDR3 nucleotide sequence: TGTGCCAGCAGTTTAACGACAGGGCACAAACTGTTTTTT. Translating it yields CASSLTTGHKLFF. The chain links TRBV28 to TRBJ1-4, with 7 nucleotides matching TRBD1. Germline CDR1 MDHEN, CDR2 SYDVKM. The CDR3 is 13 amino acids. J was trimmed by 11 bases and V by 2 bases; bases with no gene match: 5.

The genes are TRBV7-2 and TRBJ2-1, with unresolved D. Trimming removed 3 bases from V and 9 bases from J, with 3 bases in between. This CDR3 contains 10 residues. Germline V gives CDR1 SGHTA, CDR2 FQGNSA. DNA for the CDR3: TGTGCCAGCAGCTTCGGTGAGCAGTTCTTC. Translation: CASSFGEQFF.

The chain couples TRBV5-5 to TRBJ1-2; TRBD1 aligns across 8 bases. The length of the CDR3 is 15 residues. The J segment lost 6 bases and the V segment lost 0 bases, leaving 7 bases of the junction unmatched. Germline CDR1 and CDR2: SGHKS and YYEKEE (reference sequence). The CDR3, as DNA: TGTGCCAGCAGCTTGGAGACAGGGGCAGGACATGGCTACACCTTC. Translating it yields CASSLETGAGHGYTF.

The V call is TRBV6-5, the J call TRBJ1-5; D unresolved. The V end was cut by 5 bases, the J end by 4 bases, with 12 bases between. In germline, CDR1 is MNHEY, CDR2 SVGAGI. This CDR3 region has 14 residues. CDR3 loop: CASSRRASNQPQHF. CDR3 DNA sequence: TGTGCCAGCAGTCGGCGGGCCTCTAATCAGCCCCAGCATTTT.

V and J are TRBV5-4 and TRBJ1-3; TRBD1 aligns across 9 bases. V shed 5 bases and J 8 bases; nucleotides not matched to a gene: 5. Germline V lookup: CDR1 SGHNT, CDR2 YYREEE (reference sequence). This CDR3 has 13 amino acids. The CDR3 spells CASRLQGADTIYF. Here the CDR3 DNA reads TGTGCCAGCAGGCTACAGGGGGCAGACACCATATATTTT.

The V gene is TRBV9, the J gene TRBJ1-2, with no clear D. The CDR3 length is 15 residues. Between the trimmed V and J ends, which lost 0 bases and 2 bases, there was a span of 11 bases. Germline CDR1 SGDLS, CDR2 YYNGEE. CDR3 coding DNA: TGTGCCAGCAGCGTAGAATCGGCAGGCAACTATGGCTACACCTTC. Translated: CASSVESAGNYGYTF.

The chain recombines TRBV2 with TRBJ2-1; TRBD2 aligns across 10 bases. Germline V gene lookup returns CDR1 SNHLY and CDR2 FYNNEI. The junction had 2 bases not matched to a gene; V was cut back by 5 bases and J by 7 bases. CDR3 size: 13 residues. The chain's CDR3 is CASSSGGANEQFF. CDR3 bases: TGTGCCAGCAGTAGCGGGGGGGCGAATGAGCAGTTCTTC.

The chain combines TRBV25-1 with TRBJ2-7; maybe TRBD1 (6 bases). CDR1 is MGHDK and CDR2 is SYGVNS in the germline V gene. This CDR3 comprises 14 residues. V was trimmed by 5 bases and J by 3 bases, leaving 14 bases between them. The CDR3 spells CASSKDRSHYEQYF. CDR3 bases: TGTGCCAGCAGTAAAGACAGGTCCCACTACGAGCAGTACTTC.

CDR3 protein: CASSRGHSGANVLTF. The CDR3 DNA reads TGTGCCAGCAGCCGCGGACACTCTGGGGCCAACGTCCTGACTTTC. This rearrangement joins TRBV6-1 to TRBJ2-6; maybe TRBD1 (5 bases). Germline V gives CDR1 MNHNS, CDR2 SASEGT. V lost 6 bases to trimming and J lost 0 bases, with 9 bases between them. The CDR3 consists of 15 residues.

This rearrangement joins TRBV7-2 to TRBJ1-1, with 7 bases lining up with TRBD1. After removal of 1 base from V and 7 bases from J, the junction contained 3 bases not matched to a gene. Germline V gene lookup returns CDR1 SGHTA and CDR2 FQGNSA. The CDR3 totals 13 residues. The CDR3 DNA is TGTGCCAGCAGCTTAGGGGACAGAGTTGAAGCTTTCTTT. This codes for CASSLGDRVEAFF.

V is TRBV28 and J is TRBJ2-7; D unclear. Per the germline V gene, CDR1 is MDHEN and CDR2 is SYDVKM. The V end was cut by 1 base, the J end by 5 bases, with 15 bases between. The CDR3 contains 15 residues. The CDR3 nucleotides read TGTGCCAGCAGTTTATACCCAGGTTCTTTCAACGAGCAGTACTTC. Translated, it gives CASSLYPGSFNEQYF.

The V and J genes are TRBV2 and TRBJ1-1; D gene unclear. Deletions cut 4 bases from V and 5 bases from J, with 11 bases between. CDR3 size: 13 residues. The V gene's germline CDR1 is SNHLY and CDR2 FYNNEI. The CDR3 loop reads CASSAEGKTEAFF. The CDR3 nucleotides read TGTGCCAGCAGTGCTGAGGGTAAGACTGAAGCTTTCTTT.